The sequence of this TCR beta chain was determined in a study of shared clonotypes between healthy human individuals. As for the study in general: CD4 naive cells filled three plates per donor, CD4 memory three, CD8 naive two and CD8 memory one. Study findings and constraints: It was expected that sequencing depth would affect clonotype sharing among donors.

TCRdb's table, derived via immunoSEQ multiplex PCR, lists solely in-frame clones and lacks some. The table lists some 690,000 clones, about 92% of them singletons. On this clone: Its antigen is undetermined.

Sequenced sample: memory CD8+ T cells from PBMCs. This sample's subset: CD45RO+ cells pooled with CCR7-negative TemRA cells. The sequence was obtained from a man between 18 and 35 years old in good health. Some clones in this sample may be carry-over from other donors' samples.

The CDR3 is CASSIDRGNQPQHF. CDR3 in DNA: TGTGCCAGCAGCATCGACAGGGGCAATCAGCCCCAGCATTTT. V and J are TRBV28 and TRBJ1-5; TRBD1 agrees at 7 bases. The CDR3 extends over 14 amino acids. J lost 2 bases, V lost 6 bases, and 4 bases had no gene match. CDR1 is MDHEN and CDR2 is SYDVKM in the germline V gene.